Below, 5 T cell receptor beta chains from the same sample are listed, as sequenced in a study of cytotoxic CD8 clonotypes in ibrutinib-treated CLL. Libraries were prepared by immunoSEQ multiplex PCR; TCRdb keeps only in-frame clonotypes and omits some of them. Among 250,000 to 350,000 clones listed, approximately 76% were seen once. This sample comprised PBMCs, obtained at disease progression, from a patient treated with ibrutinib. Every receptor here comes from a human donor with chronic lymphocytic leukemia.

The chain links TRBV7-9 to TRBJ1-1; D not resolved. Germline V gives CDR1 SEHNR, CDR2 FQNEAQ (reference sequence). V was cut by 2 bases and J by 4 bases, with 14 bases left in between. The CDR3 has 15 residues. CDR3 DNA sequence: TGTGCCAGCAGCTTAATGAGGGTGGGGAGCACTGAAGCTTTCTTT. It specifies CASSLMRVGSTEAFF.

This chain uses TRBV10-3 with TRBJ1-2; D is unclear. Trimming pared 6 bases from V and 8 bases from J, leaving 16 bases between. CDR3 length equals 13 residues. Germline V lookup: CDR1 ENHRY, CDR2 SYGVKD. The CDR3 here is CAISPDPAGGYTF. In nucleotides, the CDR3 is TGTGCCATCAGCCCAGACCCCGCCGGCGGCTACACCTTC.

This clone was picked up a small number of times. This chain connects TRBV7-7 to TRBJ2-1, with D hard to call. The germline V gene has CDR1 SSHAT and CDR2 FNYEAQ (reference sequence). V lost 6 bases, J lost 5 bases, and 8 bases lay in between. The CDR3 spans 12 residues. In DNA, the CDR3 is TGTGCCAGCAGGGCCAGAGACAATGAGCAGTTCTTC. As protein: CASRARDNEQFF. Full variable domain (outside the CDR3, taken from reference TRBV7-7 and TRBJ2-1): GAGVSQSPRYKVTKRGQDVTLRCDPISSHATLYWYQQALGQGPEFLTYFNYEAQPDKSGLPSDRFSAERPEGSISTLTIQRTEQRDSAMYRCASRARDNEQFFGPGTRLTVL.

This clone was seen more than once but under ten times. The chain is built from TRBV5-1 and TRBJ2-7; no clear D gene. Trimming removed 7 bases at V and 4 bases at J, with 12 bases between. This CDR3 has 12 amino acids. Per germline, CDR1 SGHRS and CDR2 YFSETQ. The DNA for the CDR3 is TGCGCCAGCTACCAGATAGTATACGAGCAGTACTTC. Translation gives CASYQIVYEQYF.

V usage is TRBV11-1 and J usage is TRBJ2-7; a weak D match, TRBD1 (5 bases). The V gene's germline CDR1 is SGHAT and CDR2 FQDESV (reference sequence). The CDR3 has 18 amino acids. Between the trimmed V and J ends, which lost 0 bases and 4 bases, there was a span of 22 bases. CDR3 nucleotides: TGTGCCAGCAGCTTAGCGCTTAGGGGCGCGTCCATTCCTTACGAGCAGTACTTC. It encodes CASSLALRGASIPYEQYF. The complete variable domain, with remaining parts taken from reference TRBV11-1 and TRBJ2-7, reads EAEVAQSPRYKITEKSQAVAFWCDPISGHATLYWYRQILGQGPELLVQFQDESVVDDSQLPKDRFSAERLKGVDSTLKIQPAELGDSAMYLCASSLALRGASIPYEQYFGPGTRLTVT.